A selection of T cell receptor beta chains follows, all from one sample in a study of T cell responses to AZD1222 COVID-19 vaccine. Measured with immunoSEQ multiplex PCR; TCRdb has only the in-frame clones, and not every one. The sample holds 95,000 to 150,000 clones; 85% to 90% are singletons and the top ten take 7.7%. The specimen comprised peripheral blood, sampled on day 0 of AZD1222 vaccination. The receptors come from an adult in good health. Both conserved end residues are part of each CDR3. D genes are given only for firm matches. Some rows mark clone size as missing; the rest say once, few, many or name a class of expanded clone.

j_call	clone_size	d_call	v_call	cdr3_aa	cdr3_nt
TRBJ2-5	-	-	TRBV7-9	CASSHRQDIQETQYF	TGTGCCAGCAGCCACCGACAGGATATCCAAGAGACCCAGTACTTC
TRBJ2-7	-	TRBD2	TRBV5-5	CASSLAGGGSYEQYF	TGTGCCAGCAGCTTGGCGGGCGGGGGCTCCTACGAGCAGTACTTC
TRBJ1-3	-	-	TRBV3-1/TRBV3-2	CASSFQGSGNTIYF	TGTGCCAGCAGCTTCCAGGGCTCTGGAAACACCATATATTTT
TRBJ1-4	-	TRBD1	TRBV4-1	CASSQSGTGYEKLFF	TGCGCCAGCAGCCAATCCGGGACAGGTTATGAAAAACTGTTTTTT
TRBJ2-1	few	TRBD2	TRBV7-2	CASSLTSGYNEQFF	TGTGCCAGCAGCTTGACTAGCGGATACAATGAGCAGTTCTTC
TRBJ1-1	once	-	TRBV5-4	CASRVGAGVSNTEAFF	TGTGCCAGCAGGGTTGGGGCAGGGGTCTCGAACACTGAAGCTTTCTTT
TRBJ1-1	few	-	TRBV10-1	CASSESHRNTEAFF	TGCGCCAGCAGTGAGTCGCATCGTAACACTGAAGCTTTCTTT
TRBJ2-5	-	-	TRBV7-2	CASSFQETQYF	TGTGCCAGCAGCTTCCAAGAGACCCAGTACTTC
TRBJ2-1	-	TRBD2	TRBV24-1	CATRASGNNEQFF	TGTGCCACCAGGGCTAGCGGGAACAATGAGCAGTTCTTC
TRBJ2-7	-	-	TRBV13	CASRFMGSAATEQYF	TGTGCCAGCAGGTTTATGGGGTCGGCCGCCACCGAGCAGTACTTC
TRBJ2-2	-	-	TRBV5-1	CASSFDQGIAGELFF	TGCGCCAGCAGCTTTGACCAGGGGATCGCCGGGGAGCTGTTTTTT
TRBJ2-5	-	-	TRBV29-1	CSVEEHHQETQYF	TGCAGCGTTGAGGAACATCACCAAGAGACCCAGTACTTC
TRBJ2-2	-	TRBD1	TRBV15	CATEAGTGGITGELFF	TGTGCCACCGAAGCTGGGACAGGGGGGATCACCGGGGAGCTGTTTTTT
TRBJ1-1	few	-	TRBV3-1/TRBV3-2	CASSPGGAGNTEAFF	TGTGCCAGCAGCCCCGGAGGAGCAGGGAACACTGAAGCTTTCTTT
TRBJ2-7	few	-	TRBV7-2	CASSLGQIRGDEQYF	TGTGCCAGCAGCTTAGGGCAAATACGGGGAGACGAGCAGTACTTC
TRBJ1-6	-	TRBD1	TRBV7-2	CASSTTGQGTFTSPLHF	TGTGCCAGCAGCACCACGGGACAGGGGACCTTCACTTCACCCCTCCACTTT
TRBJ2-3	-	-	TRBV12-3/TRBV12-4	CASSSLGTDTQYF	TGTGCCAGCAGTTCACTAGGCACAGATACGCAGTATTTT
TRBJ2-1	-	-	TRBV5-6	CASSPRGRPSHEQFF	TGTGCCAGCAGCCCGCGGGGTCGGCCCTCCCATGAGCAGTTCTTC
TRBJ1-1	-	TRBD1	TRBV7-2	CASSLVVDPRGETEAFF	TGTGCCAGCAGCTTAGTGGTGGACCCCAGGGGGGAAACTGAAGCTTTCTTT
TRBJ1-5	-	TRBD1	TRBV24-1	CATSPSGQESQPQHF	TGTGCCACCAGCCCCTCGGGACAGGAAAGTCAGCCCCAGCATTTT
TRBJ1-2	-	TRBD1	TRBV7-8	CASSLKPGQGAHGYTF	TGTGCCAGCAGCTTGAAGCCGGGACAGGGGGCACATGGCTACACCTTC
TRBJ2-3	-	TRBD2	TRBV2	CASRIFGTSGSTDTQYF	TGTGCCAGCAGAATCTTCGGGACTAGCGGGTCCACAGATACGCAGTATTTT
TRBJ1-6	-	TRBD1	TRBV4-2	CASSVTGQGDSPLHF	TGTGCCAGCAGCGTCACGGGACAGGGAGATTCACCCCTCCACTTT
TRBJ1-2	-	-	TRBV19	CASTPDTPYGYTF	TGTGCCAGTACCCCGGACACTCCCTATGGCTACACCTTC
TRBJ1-3	-	-	TRBV18	CASSPRVLLPPNTIYF	TGTGCCAGCTCACCACGAGTGCTTCTCCCCCCGAACACCATATATTTT
TRBJ1-2	-	-	TRBV6-5	CASSYGWGDYGYTF	TGTGCCAGCAGTTACGGGTGGGGGGACTATGGCTACACCTTC
TRBJ1-2	-	-	TRBV24-1	CATSDGLNGYTF	TGTGCCACCAGTGATGGACTAAATGGCTACACCTTC
TRBJ2-7	-	TRBD2	TRBV27	CASSFSAGDHYEQYF	TGTGCCAGCAGTTTCTCAGCGGGAGACCACTACGAGCAGTACTTC
TRBJ2-7	few	-	TRBV29-1	CSVAEGLGQYF	TGCAGCGTCGCGGAAGGGCTCGGGCAGTACTTC
TRBJ2-3	-	-	TRBV27	CASSSTDTQYF	TGTGCCAGCAGTTCCACAGATACGCAGTATTTT
TRBJ2-1	-	-	TRBV5-6	CASSLLGQNEVEQFF	TGTGCCAGCAGCTTGCTCGGGCAAAACGAGGTTGAGCAGTTCTTC
TRBJ1-1	-	-	TRBV29-1	CSVGSGVTEAFF	TGCAGCGTTGGGAGTGGGGTCACTGAAGCTTTCTTT